This T cell receptor beta chain comes out of a study of CD8 T cells in ankylosing spondylitis (dated by TCRdb to 2016 to 2017). Regarding the complete study: The study set out to find disease-linked TCR variants by profiling T cell receptor beta repertoires in ankylosing spondylitis patients and healthy donors. The whole study cohort included 95 to 130 healthy donors and roughly 24 ankylosing spondylitis patients. Peripheral blood was sampled, and synovial fluid was additionally collected from ankylosing spondylitis patients. The study at large found these results: The disease-linked clones showed a CD8+ phenotype and occurred at relatively low frequencies in peripheral blood. Blood from ankylosing spondylitis patients appeared to be characterized by a TCR beta motif made up of several highly homologous amino acid variants. Significant enrichment of the disease-linked clones was reported in matched synovial fluid samples from ankylosing spondylitis patients. Some TCR beta motif variants had previously been reported in synovial fluid and blood of reactive arthritis patients, which suggested common disease-initiation mechanisms.

The cysteine opens and the phenylalanine closes a CDR3 of 12 amino acids. CDR3 DNA only is kept here, 36 bases in frame from base 1. The junction shows trimming of 4 bases on V and 9 bases on J, plus 10 bases between the germline ends. Sequences LGHNA (CDR1) and YNFKEQ (CDR2) are obtained from the germline V gene. This clonotype was counted at least ten times. This clone's antigen is unknown. Per-nucleotide qualities are absent, and no much larger clonotype sits a single base away. Instrument on record: Illumina HiSeq 2500. Quantitative 5'-RACE with molecular barcodes was used to prepare TCR beta libraries. The published analysis was carried out like this. Disease-linked TCR variants were identified with a new computational method built on a probabilistic model of VDJ rearrangement. The raw public data were reprocessed by TCRdb itself: fastp quality trimming at Q25, MiXCR clonotype calling, in-frame beta chains only. Each CDR3 protein gets just one entry, which takes the most common genes and DNA from the rows behind it. Clone size and V and J calls follow TCRdb, not the original study. The sample profile shows fewer than 650,000 distinct CDR3 sequences; about 13% of them were found once. Over 6.5% of the sample is taken by the ten largest.

The receptor chain draws on TRBV4-2 and TRBJ2-1, with the D gene not clear enough to name. This TCR was sampled from a male donor with ankylosing spondylitis. The sequencing sample was made of blood, either unsorted or a sorted T cell fraction (not recorded which). The bases read TGTGCCAGCAGCCTCATGGATGGTGAGCAGTTCTTC. This gives the protein CASSLMDGEQFF.